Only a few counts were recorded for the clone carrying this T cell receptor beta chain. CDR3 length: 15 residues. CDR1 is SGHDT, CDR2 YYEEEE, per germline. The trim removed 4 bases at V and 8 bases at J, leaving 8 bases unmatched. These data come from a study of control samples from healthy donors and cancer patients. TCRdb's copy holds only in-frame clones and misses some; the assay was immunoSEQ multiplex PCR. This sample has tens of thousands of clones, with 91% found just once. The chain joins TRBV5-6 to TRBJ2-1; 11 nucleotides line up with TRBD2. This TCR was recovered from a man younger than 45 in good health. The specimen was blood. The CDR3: CASSDSGRAIDEQFF. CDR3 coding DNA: TGTGCCAGCAGCGATAGCGGGAGGGCCATCGATGAGCAGTTCTTC.